Presented here are 24 T cell receptor beta chains from one specimen sequenced in a study of memory CD4+ T cells and cytomegalovirus serostatus. The sort gate was single viable CD3+CD4+CD8-CD45RO+ cells for memory CD4+ T cells. Assay: immunoSEQ multiplex PCR; the TCRdb copy retains only in-frame clones and omits some. Of 40,000 to 55,000 clones in the sample, 70% to 85% were seen once. The source material was memory CD4+ T cells from blood. Receptors originate from an adult in good health and CMV-seronegative.

The chain links TRBV5-6 to TRBJ1-4; 8 nucleotides line up with TRBD1. The CDR3 loop spans 14 amino acids. CDR1 is SGHDT and CDR2 is YYEEEE in the germline V gene. Germline trimming cut 6 bases from V and 7 bases from J; bases unmatched to any gene: 8. CDR3 sequence (DNA): TGTGCCAGCAACCTCAGGGGGCGGGTTGAAAAACTGTTTTTT. Protein: CASNLRGRVEKLFF.

The CDR3 DNA sequence: TGTGCCAGCAGCTTGACCAGCGATACGCAGTATTTT. This gives the protein CASSLTSDTQYF. V usage is TRBV7-9 and J usage is TRBJ2-3; D remains ambiguous. The V gene lost 3 bases and the J gene lost 6 bases, with 7 bases spanning the gap. CDR1 is SEHNR and CDR2 is FQNEAQ in the germline V gene (reference sequence). This CDR3 is 12 amino acids long.

The rearrangement joins TRBV19 to TRBJ2-7; D is possibly TRBD1 or TRBD2 (5 bases each). Trimming stripped 7 bases from V and 0 bases from J, with 10 bases between. The CDR3 runs to 13 residues. CDR1 and CDR2 from the germline V gene are LNHDA and SQIVND (reference sequence). CDR3 in amino acids: CASNSGASYEQYF. The CDR3 region has the DNA TGTGCCAGTAATTCCGGGGCCTCCTACGAGCAGTACTTC. The full variable domain, completed using reference TRBV19 and TRBJ2-7, is DGGITQSPKYLFRKEGQNVTLSCEQNLNHDAMYWYRQDPGQGLRLIYYSQIVNDFQKGDIAEGYSVSREKKESFPLTVTSAQKNPTAFYLCASNSGASYEQYFGPGTRLTVT.

The J gene is TRBJ1-6, the V gene TRBV9; 8 nucleotides match TRBD1. V dropped 3 bases and J dropped 7; count of bases not matched to a gene: 9. Germline V gene lookup returns CDR1 SGDLS and CDR2 YYNGEE. The CDR3 extends over 16 amino acids. CDR3 bases: TGTGCCAGCAGCGCACTCCCCGCAGGGGGCAATTCACCCCTCCACTTT. It specifies CASSALPAGGNSPLHF.

The V call is TRBV2, the J call TRBJ2-5, with D unclear. Trimming cost V 2 bases and J 0 bases, with 4 bases left between them. Germline CDR1 is SNHLY and CDR2 is FYNNEI. CDR3 size: 13 residues. CDR3 nucleotide sequence: TGTGCCAGCAGTGAATCCAACCAAGAGACCCAGTACTTC. Protein sequence: CASSESNQETQYF.

The sample holds one count of this clone. This chain joins TRBV6-5 and TRBJ1-2, with D maybe TRBD1 (6 bases). Deletions cut 3 bases from V and 2 bases from J, with 13 bases between. This CDR3 is 15 amino acids long. Germline-derived CDR1 and CDR2 are MNHEY and SVGAGI. The CDR3 loop is CASSYFRTVNYGYTF. In DNA form, the CDR3 reads TGTGCCAGCAGTTATTTCCGGACAGTAAACTATGGCTACACCTTC.

The rearrangement uses TRBV9 and TRBJ2-3, with no clear D. V was pared by 1 base and J by 0 bases, with 12 bases between. The CDR3 length is 16 residues. The V gene's germline CDR1 is SGDLS and CDR2 YYNGEE. CDR3: CASSVTPLTSTDTQYF. CDR3 DNA sequence: TGTGCCAGCAGCGTAACGCCATTAACTAGCACAGATACGCAGTATTTT.

V is TRBV5-1 and J is TRBJ1-1, with a tentative D call TRBD1 (5 bases). The germline CDR1 and CDR2 sequences are SGHRS and YFSETQ. The V gene lost 5 bases and the J gene lost 4 bases, with 15 bases spanning the gap. The CDR3 loop spans 14 amino acids. CDR3 sequence reads: CASRPLAGGTEAFF. The CDR3 DNA is TGCGCCAGCAGACCGTTAGCGGGGGGCACTGAAGCTTTCTTT.

The chain uses TRBV2 and TRBJ2-7, with 8 bases matching TRBD2. CDR3 length: 17 amino acids. CDR1 and CDR2 (germline): SNHLY, FYNNEI. V trimming: 6 bases; J trimming: 1 base; junction bases outside the gene matches: 14. The CDR3 region has the DNA TGTGCCAGCAGGCCCGGGGTGGTAGCGGGGACATCCTACGAGCAGTACTTC. Its protein product is CASRPGVVAGTSYEQYF.

The rearrangement uses TRBV27 and TRBJ1-2; D is undetermined. Germline V gene data show CDR1 as MNHEY and CDR2 as SMNVEV (reference sequence). V lost 6 bases and J 5 bases, leaving 19 bases between the germline ends. The CDR3 has 15 residues. CDR3 sequence: CASREATMGIYGYTF. The DNA of the CDR3 is TGTGCCAGCAGAGAGGCCACGATGGGTATATATGGCTACACCTTC.

The gene calls are TRBV6-5 and TRBJ2-7; 8 bases are shared with TRBD1. The junction had 7 bases not matched to a gene; V was cut back by 8 bases and J by 4 bases. Germline values: CDR1 MNHEY, CDR2 SVGAGI. The CDR3 is 13 residues long. The CDR3 region has the DNA TGTGCCAGCTGTAGAAGGACAGGGTACGAGCAGTACTTC. It encodes CASCRRTGYEQYF.

The chain recombines TRBV19 with TRBJ2-7; D is tentatively TRBD1 or TRBD2 (6 bases each). In germline, CDR1 is LNHDA, CDR2 SQIVND (reference sequence). This CDR3 is 16 amino acids long. Trimming left V 0 bases short and J 4 bases short, with 16 bases between. In nucleotides, the CDR3 is TGTGCCAGTAGTATAGATGCCGGGGGCACATCGTACGAGCAGTACTTC. Amino acid sequence: CASSIDAGGTSYEQYF.

There are a few counts of this clone. This chain connects TRBV4-1 to TRBJ2-7; D gene uncertain. Germline values: CDR1 MGHRA, CDR2 YSYEKL. The CDR3 is 17 amino acids. Trimming left V 1 base short and J 1 base short, with 17 bases between. In DNA form, the CDR3 reads TGCGCCAGCAGCCAAGTTTTTAAGCGCCCCCTATCCTACGAGCAGTACTTC. It encodes CASSQVFKRPLSYEQYF.

The chain is built from TRBV5-1 and TRBJ2-7; D is possibly TRBD1 (6 bases). V was shortened by 1 base and J by 2 bases, with 13 bases between the two germline ends. This CDR3 is 15 amino acids long. The germline CDR1 and CDR2 sequences are SGHRS and YFSETQ. CDR3 region: CASSLQTGSTYEQYF. The CDR3 DNA sequence: TGCGCCAGCAGCTTGCAAACAGGGAGCACCTACGAGCAGTACTTC.

DNA for the CDR3: TGCGCCAGCACAGGGACTAGCGGGAATCTCGGGGAGCTGTTTTTT. This encodes CASTGTSGNLGELFF. This rearrangement joins TRBV5-1 to TRBJ2-2; 13 bases align to TRBD2. The CDR3 covers 15 residues. Germline values: CDR1 SGHRS, CDR2 YFSETQ. The trim removed 6 bases at V and 7 bases at J, leaving 6 bases unmatched.

The gene calls are TRBV4-1 and TRBJ1-2, with D possibly being TRBD1 (6 bases). Germline V gene lookup returns CDR1 MGHRA and CDR2 YSYEKL. V lost 0 bases to trimming and J lost 0 bases, with 11 bases between them. This CDR3 region has 16 residues. The chain's CDR3 is CASSQESRGPNYGYTF. The DNA for the CDR3 is TGCGCCAGCAGCCAAGAATCCAGGGGCCCTAACTATGGCTACACCTTC.

The rearrangement links TRBV6-5 to TRBJ1-1; TRBD1 matches at 10 bases. The length of the CDR3 is 14 residues. Trimming cost V 6 bases and J 3 bases; bases outside gene matches: 4. Germline-derived CDR1 and CDR2 are MNHEY and SVGAGI. In nucleotides, the CDR3 is TGTGCCAGCAGGGAAGACAGGGGGCACACTGAAGCTTTCTTT. Its protein is CASREDRGHTEAFF.

This chain joins TRBV6-1 and TRBJ1-2; D perhaps matches TRBD1 (6 bases). The V and J ends lost 4 bases and 0 bases respectively, with 9 bases between them. This CDR3 region has 14 residues. Germline CDR1 MNHNS, CDR2 SASEGT. The CDR3 DNA reads TGTGCCAGCAGTGGAGGGGGATCTAACTATGGCTACACCTTC. It yields the protein CASSGGGSNYGYTF.

This clone was picked up one time. DNA of the CDR3: TGTGCCAGTAGCAGCGGGACAGGGGGTAATCACTATGGCTACACCTTC. Translated, it gives CASSSGTGGNHYGYTF. This chain joins TRBV19 and TRBJ1-2, with 11 bases fitting TRBD1. Per germline, CDR1 LNHDA and CDR2 SQIVND (reference sequence). The CDR3 sequence is 16 residues long. Unmatched junction bases numbered 9, after V lost 6 bases and J lost 3 bases.

This chain links TRBV11-3 with TRBJ2-5; 9 bases are shared with TRBD2. The length of the CDR3 is 18 residues. After removal of 1 base from V and 1 base from J, the junction contained 10 bases not matched to a gene. Per germline, CDR1 SGHNT and CDR2 YENEEA. CDR3 in DNA: TGTGCCAGCAGCTTAGGGGGGAGGTCTAGCGGGGCCCAAGAGACCCAGTACTTC. Amino acids: CASSLGGRSSGAQETQYF.

This chain uses TRBV5-4 with TRBJ2-5, with TRBD2 matching 11 bases. CDR3 length: 15 residues. The germline CDR1 and CDR2 sequences are SGHNT and YYREEE (reference sequence). J lost 1 base, V lost 3 bases, and 2 bases had no gene match. CDR3 sequence (DNA): TGTGCCAGCAGCTCGACTAGCGGGGTCCAAGAGACCCAGTACTTC. This encodes CASSSTSGVQETQYF.

The chain has TRBV28 and TRBJ1-2; D is possibly TRBD1 (6 bases). Germline V gene data show CDR1 as MDHEN and CDR2 as SYDVKM. The CDR3 is 13 amino acids. The V end lost 7 bases, the J end lost 4 bases, and 13 bases lay between the germline ends. In nucleotides, the CDR3 is TGTGCCAGCACTACAGGGAGGATCTATGGCTACACCTTC. This gives the protein CASTTGRIYGYTF.

The chain employs TRBV27 and TRBJ1-6; TRBD1 matches at 7 bases. The V gene end was trimmed by 1 base and the J gene end by 5 bases; junction bases not matched to a gene: 8. The germline V gene encodes CDR1 MNHEY and CDR2 SMNVEV (reference sequence). The CDR3 totals 17 residues. This CDR3 is CASSLLPGGSDNSPLHF. CDR3 nucleotide sequence: TGTGCCAGCAGTTTATTACCAGGGGGATCGGATAATTCACCCCTCCACTTT.

The rearrangement joins TRBV5-1 to TRBJ2-7, with TRBD1 matching 8 bases. Germline V CDR1 and CDR2: SGHRS, YFSETQ. This CDR3 is 15 amino acids long. V was pared by 0 bases and J by 4 bases, with 6 bases of the junction left unmatched. This CDR3 reads CASSLVPGQAYEQYF. For the CDR3, the DNA is TGCGCCAGCAGCTTGGTCCCGGGACAGGCTTACGAGCAGTACTTC. Together with reference TRBV5-1 and TRBJ2-7, the CDR3 gives the full variable domain: KAGVTQTPRYLIKTRGQQVTLSCSPISGHRSVSWYQQTPGQGLQFLFEYFSETQRNKGNFPGRFSGRQFSNSRSEMNVSTLELGDSALYLCASSLVPGQAYEQYFGPGTRLTVT.